The rows below give T cell receptor beta chains drawn from one sample of a study of CD8 T cells in Susac syndrome. TCRdb reprocessed the immunoSEQ multiplex PCR reads with MiXCR, giving one entry per CDR3 protein. The sample lists almost 450,000 distinct CDR3 sequences; 75% to 90% were seen once. Sequenced: CD8+ T cells from PBMCs. All receptors derive from a human donor with multiple sclerosis. Both conserved end residues are part of each CDR3. The D gene is left open where the match is weak. Clone size is given for some rows only: seen once, a few or many times, or a class if the clone is expanded.

few	TRBV7-8	TRBJ2-1	NA	CASSLNRLRSEQFF	TGTGCCAGCAGCTTAAATCGGTTGCGGAGTGAGCAGTTCTTC
NA	TRBV29-1	TRBJ1-4	NA	CSVEDQAAGGEKLFF	TGCAGCGTTGAAGATCAGGCGGCAGGAGGAGAAAAACTGTTTTTT
NA	TRBV5-1	TRBJ2-3	NA	CASSGFPWEEVTDTQYF	TGCGCCAGCAGCGGGTTCCCGTGGGAGGAGGTGACAGATACGCAGTATTTT
NA	TRBV14	TRBJ2-7	TRBD2	CASSQDPNRGKTTSGRPYEQYF	TGTGCCAGCAGCCAAGATCCTAACCGCGGGAAGACGACTAGCGGGAGACCTTACGAGCAGTACTTC
once	TRBV20-1	TRBJ2-7	TRBD1	CSARDLTGALTHYEQYF	TGCAGTGCTAGAGATTTGACAGGGGCACTGACTCATTACGAGCAGTACTTC
NA	TRBV19	TRBJ1-1	NA	CASSIVLNSQTEAFF	TGTGCCAGTAGTATAGTCCTCAACAGTCAGACTGAAGCTTTCTTT
once	TRBV7-8	TRBJ2-6	TRBD1	CASSPHGPGQGPSGANVLTF	TGTGCCAGCAGCCCACACGGACCGGGACAGGGACCGTCTGGGGCCAACGTCCTGACTTTC
NA	TRBV14	TRBJ2-7	NA	CASSQGSGRYEQYF	TGTGCCAGCAGCCAGGGCAGTGGCCGCTACGAGCAGTACTTC
NA	TRBV20-1	TRBJ2-2	TRBD1	CSALRDRNTGELFF	TGCAGTGCCCTTAGGGACAGAAACACCGGGGAGCTGTTTTTT
NA	TRBV19	TRBJ2-3	NA	CASSIYSERTDTQYF	TGTGCCAGTAGTATATATTCGGAGCGCACAGATACGCAGTATTTT
NA	TRBV30	TRBJ1-2	NA	CAWTGRENNYGYTF	TGTGCCTGGACGGGGCGAGAAAACAACTATGGCTACACCTTC
once	TRBV12-5	TRBJ1-5	NA	CASGFWDWMERIDQPQHF	TGTGCTAGTGGTTTCTGGGACTGGATGGAACGTATCGATCAGCCCCAGCATTTT
NA	TRBV28	TRBJ1-5	NA	CASSFPETGDQPQHF	TGTGCCAGCAGTTTCCCAGAGACCGGGGATCAGCCCCAGCATTTT
NA	TRBV6-5	TRBJ2-2	NA	CASSYEPGSTGELFF	TGTGCCAGCAGTTACGAACCCGGGTCCACCGGGGAGCTGTTTTTT
NA	TRBV6-5	TRBJ2-1	NA	CASSMEPGENEQFF	TGTGCCAGCAGTATGGAACCAGGGGAGAATGAGCAGTTCTTC
NA	TRBV30	TRBJ2-7	NA	CAWNEAGKIYEQYF	TGTGCCTGGAATGAGGCGGGAAAAATCTACGAGCAGTACTTC
NA	TRBV19	TRBJ2-1	TRBD1	CASSIGDREYNEQFF	TGTGCCAGTAGTATTGGGGACAGGGAGTATAATGAGCAGTTCTTC
NA	TRBV20-1	TRBJ1-2	NA	CSARLPTNYGYTF	TGCAGTGCCCGCCTTCCGACAAACTATGGCTACACCTTC
few	TRBV27	TRBJ1-2	TRBD1	CASSPGQPYGYTF	TGTGCCAGCAGTCCGGGACAGCCTTATGGCTACACCTTC
NA	TRBV29-1	TRBJ1-5	NA	CSVCESLNQPQHF	TGCAGCGTTTGCGAGTCACTCAATCAGCCCCAGCATTTT
NA	TRBV4-2	TRBJ2-7	TRBD1	CASSQEGQTGVYEQYF	TGTGCCAGCAGCCAAGAGGGGCAGACAGGGGTGTACGAGCAGTACTTC
few	TRBV27	TRBJ1-1	TRBD1	CASSQTGANTEAFF	TGTGCCAGCAGTCAGACAGGGGCGAACACTGAAGCTTTCTTT
NA	TRBV6-5	TRBJ1-1	NA	CASSYLVPGRITEAFF	TGTGCCAGCAGTTACCTAGTCCCGGGGAGGATCACTGAAGCTTTCTTT
once	TRBV2	TRBJ2-2	NA	CASSKEEGAYTGELFF	TGTGCCAGCAGCAAAGAGGAGGGGGCGTATACCGGGGAGCTGTTTTTT
NA	TRBV4-1	TRBJ2-1	NA	CASSQVGGEYNEQFF	TGCGCCAGCAGCCAAGTAGGGGGTGAATACAATGAGCAGTTCTTC
NA	TRBV19	TRBJ2-7	TRBD1	CASSPGTGAAYEQYF	TGTGCCAGTAGCCCCGGGACAGGGGCTGCCTACGAGCAGTACTTC
NA	TRBV6-5	TRBJ2-1	TRBD2	CASSWSVGREVPREQFF	TGTGCCAGCAGTTGGTCGGTTGGGCGGGAGGTGCCGAGGGAGCAGTTCTTC
NA	TRBV7-9	TRBJ1-1	NA	CASSLVLGNTEAFF	TGTGCCAGCAGCTTAGTGTTAGGGAACACTGAAGCTTTCTTT
few	TRBV28	TRBJ1-1	NA	CASSFLGSTEAFF	TGTGCCAGCAGTTTCTTGGGGTCCACTGAAGCTTTCTTT
NA	TRBV11-2	TRBJ1-1	TRBD1	CASSPTGTGVEAFF	TGTGCCAGCAGCCCGACCGGGACAGGAGTTGAAGCTTTCTTT
NA	TRBV6-2/TRBV6-3	TRBJ1-1	NA	CASRPEGGWHEAFF	TGTGCCAGCAGACCCGAGGGGGGGTGGCATGAAGCTTTCTTT